This TCR beta chain was sequenced in a study of shared clonotypes between healthy human individuals. The protocol was immunoSEQ multiplex PCR, while the TCRdb copy is restricted to in-frame clones and leaves out a portion. The data show about 2.1 million clones, about 93% seen once. V was shortened by 0 bases and J by 3 bases, with 6 bases between the two germline ends. CDR1 MNHEY and CDR2 SMNVEV come from the germline V gene (reference sequence). There are 13 residues in the CDR3. Naive CD8 cells lacked CD45RO, underwent positive selection for CCR7 and left out terminally differentiated effector memory CD45RA+ cells.

The sample comprised naive CD8+ T cells from PBMCs. The chain has TRBV27 and TRBJ2-7; D call uncertain. The receptor was derived from a man in his late teens or twenties in good health. Some clones in this sample may be carry-over from other donors' samples. CDR3 amino acids: CASSLSWYYEQYF. CDR3 coding DNA: TGTGCCAGCAGTTTATCCTGGTACTACGAGCAGTACTTC.